This T cell receptor (beta chain) emerged from a study of lymphopenia after photon versus proton radiotherapy. Broader study findings: Larger post-nadir TCR diversity loss correlated inversely with survival in deceased patients. Proton therapy kept repertoires fairly stable, unlike photons, which gained effector/memory cells. Post-nadir diversity loss with photons came from oligoclonal expansion, particularly CD8+ Temra cells.

Measured with immunoSEQ multiplex PCR; TCRdb has only the in-frame clones, and not every one. The sample includes more than 60,000 clones, approximately 84% seen only once; the top ten take 2% to 3%. This clone came up a few times. Antigen: not known. The V gene lost 0 bases and the J gene lost 6 bases, with 10 bases spanning the gap. CDR1 SGHRS and CDR2 YFSETQ come from the germline V gene. This CDR3 has 14 amino acids. This TCR was recovered from a man aged 40-55 years with gastric cancer. This chain links TRBV5-1 with TRBJ2-1; TRBD1 or TRBD2 may be the D gene (5 bases each). The sample consisted of peripheral blood, taken from a patient treated with photon-based radiotherapy. In DNA form, the CDR3 reads TGCGCCAGCAGCTTGGGGGGACCATTCAATGAGCAGTTCTTC. Its protein product is CASSLGGPFNEQFF. Variable domain in full (rest from reference TRBV5-1 and TRBJ2-1): KAGVTQTPRYLIKTRGQQVTLSCSPISGHRSVSWYQQTPGQGLQFLFEYFSETQRNKGNFPGRFSGRQFSNSRSEMNVSTLELGDSALYLCASSLGGPFNEQFFGPGTRLTVL.